This entry describes one TCR beta chain. This record comes from a study of blood T cells in healthy people across ages. With a J-beta primer mix and a sample-barcoded 5' primer, a second PCR ran 7 to 11 cycles. TCRdb passed the 5' RACE reads through MiXCR, listing each CDR3 protein once. The table records some 640,000 distinct CDR3 sequences, roughly 49% of them present only once. Samples each yielded at least 6 micrograms of total RNA. J was trimmed by 4 bases and V by 0 bases; bases with no gene match: 18. The CDR3 has 18 amino acids. Germline CDR1 reads DFQATT; CDR2 reads SNEGSKA (reference sequence).

The receptor's source is a woman aged 55-69 years in good health. Sequenced: blood. The chain couples TRBV20-1 to TRBJ2-7; 7 positions agree with TRBD2. The CDR3 loop reads CSARDRRAGVRAGYEQYF. The CDR3 DNA follows: TGCAGTGCTAGAGATCGTCGGGCGGGAGTACGGGCTGGGTACGAGCAGTACTTC.